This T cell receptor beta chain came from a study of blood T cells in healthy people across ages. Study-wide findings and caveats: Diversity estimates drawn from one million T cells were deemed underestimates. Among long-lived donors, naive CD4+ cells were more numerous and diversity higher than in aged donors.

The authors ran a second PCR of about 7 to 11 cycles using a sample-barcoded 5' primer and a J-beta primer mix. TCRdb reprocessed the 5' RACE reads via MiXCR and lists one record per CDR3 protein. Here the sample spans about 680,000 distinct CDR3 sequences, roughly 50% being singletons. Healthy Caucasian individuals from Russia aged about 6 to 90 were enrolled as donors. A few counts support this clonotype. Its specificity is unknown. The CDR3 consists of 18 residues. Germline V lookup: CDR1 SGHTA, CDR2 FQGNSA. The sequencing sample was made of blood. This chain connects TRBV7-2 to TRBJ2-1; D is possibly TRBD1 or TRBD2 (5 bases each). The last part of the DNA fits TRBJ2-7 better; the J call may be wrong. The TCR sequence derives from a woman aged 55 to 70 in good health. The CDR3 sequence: CASSLVYSWGGTYNEQYF. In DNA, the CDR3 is TGTGCCAGCAGCTTAGTGTACTCCTGGGGTGGGACCTACAATGAGCAGTACTTC.